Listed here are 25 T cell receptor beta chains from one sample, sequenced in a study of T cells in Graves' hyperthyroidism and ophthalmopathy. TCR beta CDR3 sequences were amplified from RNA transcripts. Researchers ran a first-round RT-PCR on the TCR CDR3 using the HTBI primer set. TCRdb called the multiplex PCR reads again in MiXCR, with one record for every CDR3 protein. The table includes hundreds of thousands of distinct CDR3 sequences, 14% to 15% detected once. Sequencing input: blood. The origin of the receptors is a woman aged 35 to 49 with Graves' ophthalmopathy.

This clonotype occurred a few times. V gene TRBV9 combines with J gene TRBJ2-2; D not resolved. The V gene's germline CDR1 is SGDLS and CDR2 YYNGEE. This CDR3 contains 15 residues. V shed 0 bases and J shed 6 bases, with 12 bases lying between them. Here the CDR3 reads CASSVGSRAAGELFF. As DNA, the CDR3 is TGTGCCAGCAGCGTAGGTAGCCGGGCTGCCGGGGAGCTGTTTTTT.

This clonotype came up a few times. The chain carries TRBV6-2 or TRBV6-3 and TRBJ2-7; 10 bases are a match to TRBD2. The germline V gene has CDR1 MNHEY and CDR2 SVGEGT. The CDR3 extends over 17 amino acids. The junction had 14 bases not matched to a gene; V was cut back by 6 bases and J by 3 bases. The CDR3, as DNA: TGTGCCAGCAGAACGGCTAGCGGGAGAGGGTTCCACTACGAGCAGTACTTC. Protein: CASRTASGRGFHYEQYF.

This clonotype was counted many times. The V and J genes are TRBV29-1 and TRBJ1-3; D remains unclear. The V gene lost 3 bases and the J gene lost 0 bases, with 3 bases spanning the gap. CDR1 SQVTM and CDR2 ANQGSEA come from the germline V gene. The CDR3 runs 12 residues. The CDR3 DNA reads TGCAGCGTTGATACCTCTGGAAACACCATATATTTT. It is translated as CSVDTSGNTIYF. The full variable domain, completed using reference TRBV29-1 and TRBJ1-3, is SAVISQKPSRDICQRGTSLTIQCQVDSQVTMMFWYRQQPGQSLTLIATANQGSEATYESGFVIDKFPISRPNLTFSTLTVSNMSPEDSSIYLCSVDTSGNTIYFGEGSWLTVV.

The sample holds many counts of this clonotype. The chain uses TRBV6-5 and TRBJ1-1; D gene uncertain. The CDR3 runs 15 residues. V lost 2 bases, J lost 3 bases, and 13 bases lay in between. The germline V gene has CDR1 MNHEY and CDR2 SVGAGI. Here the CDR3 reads CASSYDRRIDTEAFF. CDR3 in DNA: TGTGCCAGCAGTTACGACCGGAGGATCGACACTGAAGCTTTCTTT.

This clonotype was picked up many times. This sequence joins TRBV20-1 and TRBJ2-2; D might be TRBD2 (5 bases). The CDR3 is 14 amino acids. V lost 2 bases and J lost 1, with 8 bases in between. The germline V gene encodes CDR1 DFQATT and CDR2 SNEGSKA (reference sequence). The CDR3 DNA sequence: TGCAGTGCTAGAAATGGAGGGAACACCGGGGAGCTGTTTTTT. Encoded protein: CSARNGGNTGELFF.

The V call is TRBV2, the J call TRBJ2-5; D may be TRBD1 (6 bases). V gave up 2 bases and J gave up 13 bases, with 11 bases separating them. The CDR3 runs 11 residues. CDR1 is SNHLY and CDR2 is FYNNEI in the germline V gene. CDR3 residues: CASSERPGAYF. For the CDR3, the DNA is TGTGCCAGCAGTGAACGGCCAGGGGCGTACTTC.

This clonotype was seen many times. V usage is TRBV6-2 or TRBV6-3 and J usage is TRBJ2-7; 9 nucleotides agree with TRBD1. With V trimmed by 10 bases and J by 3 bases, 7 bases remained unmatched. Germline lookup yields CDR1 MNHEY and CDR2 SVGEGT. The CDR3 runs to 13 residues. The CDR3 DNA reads TGTGCCACCGGACAGGGGTCAGTCTACGAGCAGTACTTC. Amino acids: CATGQGSVYEQYF.

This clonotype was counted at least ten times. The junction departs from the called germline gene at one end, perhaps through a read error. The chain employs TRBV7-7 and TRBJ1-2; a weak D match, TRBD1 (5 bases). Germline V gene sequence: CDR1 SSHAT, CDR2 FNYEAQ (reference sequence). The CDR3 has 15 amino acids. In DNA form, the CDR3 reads TGTGCTAGCAGCTTTACCGACAGAACTAACTATGGCTACACCTTC. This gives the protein CASSFTDRTNYGYTF.

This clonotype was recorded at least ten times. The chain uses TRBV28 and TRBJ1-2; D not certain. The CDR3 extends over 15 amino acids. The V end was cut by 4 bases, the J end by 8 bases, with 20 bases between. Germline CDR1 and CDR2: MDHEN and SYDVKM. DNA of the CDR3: TGTGCCAGCAGTTCAATACGGGATACGAATTACGGCTACACCTTC. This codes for CASSSIRDTNYGYTF.

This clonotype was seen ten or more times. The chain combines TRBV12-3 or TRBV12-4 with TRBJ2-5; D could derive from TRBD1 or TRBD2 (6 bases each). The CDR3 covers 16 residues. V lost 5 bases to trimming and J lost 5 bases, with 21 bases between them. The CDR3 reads CASSTLKWGADETQYF. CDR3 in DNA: TGTGCCAGCAGTACCCTTAAATGGGGGGCGGATGAGACCCAGTACTTC.

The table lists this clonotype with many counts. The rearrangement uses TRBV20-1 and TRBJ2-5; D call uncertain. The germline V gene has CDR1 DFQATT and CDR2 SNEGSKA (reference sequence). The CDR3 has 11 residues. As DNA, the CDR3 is TGCAGGCTGGGCAGCCAAGAGACCCAGTACTTC. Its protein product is CRLGSQETQYF.

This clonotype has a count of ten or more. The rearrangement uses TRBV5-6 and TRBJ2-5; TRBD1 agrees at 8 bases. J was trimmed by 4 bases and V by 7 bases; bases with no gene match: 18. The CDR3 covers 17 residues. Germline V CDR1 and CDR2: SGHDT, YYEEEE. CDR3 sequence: CASRPLVTTGEGETQYF. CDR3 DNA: TGTGCCAGCCGACCTTTGGTGACGACAGGGGAAGGAGAGACCCAGTACTTC.

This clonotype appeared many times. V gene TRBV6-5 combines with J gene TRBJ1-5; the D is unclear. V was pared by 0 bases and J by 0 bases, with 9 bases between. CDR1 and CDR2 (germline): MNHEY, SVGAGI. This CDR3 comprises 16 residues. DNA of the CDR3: TGTGCCAGCAGTTACTCGTACGAGTTTAGCAATCAGCCCCAGCATTTT. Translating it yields CASSYSYEFSNQPQHF.

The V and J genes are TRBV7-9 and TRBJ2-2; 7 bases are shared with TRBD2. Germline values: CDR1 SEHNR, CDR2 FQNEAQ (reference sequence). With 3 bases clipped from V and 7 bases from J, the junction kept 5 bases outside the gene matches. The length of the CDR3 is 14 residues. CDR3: CASSFGDYRGELFF. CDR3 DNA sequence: TGTGCCAGCAGCTTCGGGGACTACCGCGGGGAGCTGTTTTTT.

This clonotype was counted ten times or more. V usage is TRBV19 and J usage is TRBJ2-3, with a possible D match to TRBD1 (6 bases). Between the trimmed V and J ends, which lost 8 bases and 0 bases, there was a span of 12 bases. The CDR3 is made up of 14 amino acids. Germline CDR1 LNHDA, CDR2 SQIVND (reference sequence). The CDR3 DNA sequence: TGTGCCAGTCGTAACAGGGCTAGCACAGATACGCAGTATTTT. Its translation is CASRNRASTDTQYF.

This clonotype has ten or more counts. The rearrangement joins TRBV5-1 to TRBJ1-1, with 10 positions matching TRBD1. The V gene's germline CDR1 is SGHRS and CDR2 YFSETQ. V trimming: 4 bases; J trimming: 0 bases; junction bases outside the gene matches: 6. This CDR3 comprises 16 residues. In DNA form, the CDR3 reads TGCGCCAGCAGCCACGGGACAGGGGCTTTGAACACTGAAGCTTTCTTT. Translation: CASSHGTGALNTEAFF.

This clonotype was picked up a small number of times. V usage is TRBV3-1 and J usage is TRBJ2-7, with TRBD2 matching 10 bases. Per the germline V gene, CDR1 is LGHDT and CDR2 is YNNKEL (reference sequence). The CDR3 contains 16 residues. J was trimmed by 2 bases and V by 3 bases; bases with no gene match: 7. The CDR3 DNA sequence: TGTGCCAGCAGCCACCTCGGGACTAGCGACCCCTACGAGCAGTACTTC. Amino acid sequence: CASSHLGTSDPYEQYF.

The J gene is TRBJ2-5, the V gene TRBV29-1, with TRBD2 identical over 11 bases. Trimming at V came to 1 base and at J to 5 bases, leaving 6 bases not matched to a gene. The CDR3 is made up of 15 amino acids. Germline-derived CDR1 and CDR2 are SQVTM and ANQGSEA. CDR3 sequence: CSVEGRSGREETQYF. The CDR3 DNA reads TGCAGCGTTGAAGGCCGTAGCGGGAGGGAGGAGACCCAGTACTTC.

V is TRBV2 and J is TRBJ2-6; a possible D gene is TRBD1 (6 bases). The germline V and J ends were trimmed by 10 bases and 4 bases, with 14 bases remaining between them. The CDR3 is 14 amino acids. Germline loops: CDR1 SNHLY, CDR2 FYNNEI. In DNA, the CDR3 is TGTGCCACTACACAGGGCTGGGGGGCCAACGTCCTGACTTTC. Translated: CATTQGWGANVLTF.

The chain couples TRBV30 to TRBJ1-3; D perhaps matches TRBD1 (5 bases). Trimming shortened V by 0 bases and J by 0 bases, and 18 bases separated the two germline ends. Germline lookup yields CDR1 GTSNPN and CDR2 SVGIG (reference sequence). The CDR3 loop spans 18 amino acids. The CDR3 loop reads CAWSVLRRGLSSGNTIYF. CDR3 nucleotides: TGTGCCTGGAGTGTACTAAGGAGGGGCCTAAGCTCTGGAAACACCATATATTTT.

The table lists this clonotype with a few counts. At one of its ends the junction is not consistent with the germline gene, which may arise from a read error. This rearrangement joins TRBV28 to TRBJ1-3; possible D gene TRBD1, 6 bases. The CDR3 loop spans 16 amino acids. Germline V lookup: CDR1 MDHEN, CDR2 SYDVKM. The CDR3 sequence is CASSPADSFSGNAIYF. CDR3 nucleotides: TGTGCCAGCAGTCCGGCGGACAGTTTCTCTGGAAACGCCATATATTTT. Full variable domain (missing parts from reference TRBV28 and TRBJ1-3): DVKVTQSSRYLVKRTGEKVFLECVQDMDHENMFWYRQDPGLGLRLIYFSYDVKMKEKGDIPEGYSVSREKKERFSLILESASTNQTSMYLCASSPADSFSGNAIYFGEGSWLTVV.

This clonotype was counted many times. CDR3 loop: CASAAGGDEQYF. CDR3 DNA: TGTGCCAGCGCAGCGGGAGGGGACGAGCAGTACTTC. The chain employs TRBV7-9 and TRBJ2-7; 10 bases map to TRBD2. Germline CDR1 is SEHNR and CDR2 is FQNEAQ (reference sequence). The CDR3 totals 12 residues. Germline trimming cut 8 bases from V and 5 bases from J; bases unmatched to any gene: 3.

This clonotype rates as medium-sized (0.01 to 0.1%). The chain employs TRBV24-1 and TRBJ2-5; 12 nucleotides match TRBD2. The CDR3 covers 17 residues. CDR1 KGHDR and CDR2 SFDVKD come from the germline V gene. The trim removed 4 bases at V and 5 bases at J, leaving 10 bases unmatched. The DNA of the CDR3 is TGTGCCACCAGTGACCCTAGCGGGAGGGCCGAGATGGAGACCCAGTACTTC. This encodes CATSDPSGRAEMETQYF.

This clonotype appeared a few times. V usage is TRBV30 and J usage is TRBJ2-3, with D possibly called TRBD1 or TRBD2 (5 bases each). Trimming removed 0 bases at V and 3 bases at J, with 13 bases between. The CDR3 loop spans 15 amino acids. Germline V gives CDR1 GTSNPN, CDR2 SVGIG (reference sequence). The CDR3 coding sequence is TGTGCCTGGAGTGTATCGGGGCGGCGGACAGATACGCAGTATTTT. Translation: CAWSVSGRRTDTQYF.

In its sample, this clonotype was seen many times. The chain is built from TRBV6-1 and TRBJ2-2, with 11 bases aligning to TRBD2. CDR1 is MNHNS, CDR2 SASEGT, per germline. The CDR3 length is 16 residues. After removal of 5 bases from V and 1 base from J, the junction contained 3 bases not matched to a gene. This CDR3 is CASSPLAGGNTGELFF. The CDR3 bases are TGTGCCAGCAGTCCTCTAGCGGGAGGGAACACCGGGGAGCTGTTTTTT.